The sequence of this T cell receptor (beta chain) was determined in a study of blood T cell repertoires in COVID-19. At the level of the study: Whether acute or convalescent, the COVID-19 samples came from the United States, Italy and Spain. PBMCs, B-cell-depleted T cells, or T cells were the source of the cDNA or gDNA that made up the material.

The V gene's germline CDR1 is SGHTS and CDR2 YDEGEE. With V trimmed by 4 bases and J by 4 bases, 13 bases remained unmatched. This CDR3 is 16 amino acids long. Per the original data handling: Quantification of nucleated cells was approximated via reference gene primer amplification. Using immunoSEQ multiplex PCR, the repertoire was profiled, and TCRdb retains in-frame clones only, with some absent. For V, J and clone size, that table is used; D and trimming come from the DNA. The sample includes tens of thousands of clones, under 90% seen only once; the top ten take around 6.1%. Sequenced input: peripheral blood. The rearrangement uses TRBV5-8 and TRBJ1-2; the match to TRBD1 covers 7 bases. This receptor was obtained from a human donor in a cohort sampled during active COVID-19. CDR3: CASSPPGGQKFYGYTF. In DNA, the CDR3 is TGTGCCAGCAGCCCTCCTGGGGGACAGAAGTTCTATGGCTACACCTTC.